A selection of T cell receptor beta chains follows, all from one sample in a study of OX40 agonist ivuxolimab in advanced cancers. TCRdb keeps only in-frame clones here, not all; method: immunoSEQ multiplex PCR. Altogether about 70,000 clones are present, roughly 83% being singletons, with the ten largest covering under 7.5%. The sample was CD4+ or CD8+ T cells sorted from blood, taken in a trial of the OX40 agonist ivuxolimab. The receptors were sampled from an adult with an advanced solid tumor such as melanoma, head and neck, liver or kidney cancer. The CDR3 runs from the conserved cysteine through the conserved F or W. The D gene is left open where the match is weak. A clone size is listed for some rows: how often the clone was seen (once, few, many), or a class if it is expanded.

J	size	D	V	CDR3	DNA
TRBJ2-7	NA	TRBD1	TRBV29-1	CSVPEGGTGAYEQYF	TGCAGCGTTCCCGAAGGGGGGACAGGAGCCTACGAGCAGTACTTC
TRBJ1-1	NA	NA	TRBV14	CASSLTRVGTEAFF	TGTGCCAGCAGCCTAACCAGGGTGGGGACTGAAGCTTTCTTT
TRBJ2-2	once	TRBD1	TRBV7-9	CASSYRGAKYTGELFF	TGTGCCAGCAGCTACAGGGGAGCGAAATACACCGGGGAGCTGTTTTTT
TRBJ2-3	NA	TRBD2	TRBV29-1	CSVVGGSRSTDTQYF	TGCAGCGTTGTAGGCGGGAGCCGGAGCACAGATACGCAGTATTTT
TRBJ2-4	NA	NA	TRBV6-1	CASSEVTGSGSASKNIQYF	TGTGCCAGCAGTGAAGTGACCGGTAGTGGTTCGGCGTCCAAAAACATTCAGTACTTC
TRBJ2-7	NA	NA	TRBV19	CASSGGPPSSYEQYF	TGTGCCAGTAGTGGGGGACCCCCGAGCTCCTACGAGCAGTACTTC
TRBJ1-5	NA	NA	TRBV25-1	CASRTRDQPQHF	TGTGCCAGCAGAACCCGAGATCAGCCCCAGCATTTT
TRBJ2-3	NA	NA	TRBV19	CASHPQGTDTQYF	TGTGCCAGCCATCCACAGGGAACAGATACGCAGTATTTT
TRBJ1-1	NA	TRBD1	TRBV6-6	CASNRPGTGVAFF	TGTGCCAGCAATCGTCCCGGGACAGGGGTTGCTTTCTTT
TRBJ2-3	once	TRBD1	TRBV12-5	CASGLGTAFSTDTQYF	TGTGCTAGTGGTTTAGGGACAGCCTTTAGCACAGATACGCAGTATTTT
TRBJ1-2	NA	NA	TRBV9	CASSVPGRTYGYTF	TGTGCCAGCAGCGTCCCGGGACGGACGTATGGCTACACCTTC
TRBJ1-5	NA	NA	TRBV6-5	CASSPAGASNQPQHF	TGTGCCAGCAGCCCCGCGGGGGCAAGCAATCAGCCCCAGCATTTT
TRBJ2-7	once	NA	TRBV13	CASSLGASYEQYF	TGTGCCAGCAGCCTCGGGGCTAGCTACGAGCAGTACTTC
TRBJ2-5	NA	NA	TRBV4-3	CASSQEYSQETQYF	TGCGCCAGCAGCCAAGAGTATAGCCAGGAGACCCAGTACTTC
TRBJ2-1	once	NA	TRBV21-1	CASSKVRYNEQFF	TGTGCCAGCAGCAAAGTACGGTACAATGAGCAGTTCTTC
TRBJ1-5	once	TRBD1	TRBV9	CASSAGQGSNQPQHF	TGTGCCAGCAGCGCGGGACAGGGCAGCAATCAGCCCCAGCATTTT
TRBJ2-7	NA	NA	TRBV27	CASSLRGDRYTYEQYF	TGTGCCAGCAGTTTAAGGGGCGATCGATATACCTACGAGCAGTACTTC
TRBJ2-3	NA	NA	TRBV18	CASSPLGQGTADTQYF	TGTGCCAGCTCACCACTCGGCCAGGGGACGGCAGATACGCAGTATTTT
TRBJ2-5	NA	TRBD1	TRBV2	CASSEGYQTGGFGETQYF	TGTGCCAGCAGTGAAGGATACCAGACAGGGGGCTTTGGAGAGACCCAGTACTTC
TRBJ1-4	NA	NA	TRBV2	CASRPRSTNEKLFF	TGTGCCAGCAGACCCAGGTCAACTAATGAAAAACTGTTTTTT
TRBJ1-2	NA	NA	TRBV5-1	CASSLYRDGYTF	TGCGCCAGCAGCTTATACAGGGATGGCTACACCTTC
TRBJ1-6	NA	TRBD1	TRBV18	CASSPGQGNSPLHF	TGTGCCAGCTCACCTGGACAGGGGAATTCACCCCTCCACTTT
TRBJ1-2	few	NA	TRBV6-5	CASSHGPLGVGYTF	TGTGCCAGCAGCCATGGTCCCCTGGGGGTCGGCTACACCTTC
TRBJ1-2	NA	TRBD1	TRBV5-1	CASSPGQDNYGYTF	TGCGCCAGCAGCCCGGGACAGGATAACTATGGCTACACCTTC
TRBJ2-4	NA	NA	TRBV6-1	CASLDWGHPKNIQYF	TGTGCCAGCCTAGATTGGGGACACCCGAAAAACATTCAGTACTTC
TRBJ1-2	NA	NA	TRBV30	CAWTGQANYGYTF	TGTGCCTGGACAGGTCAAGCTAACTATGGCTACACCTTC
TRBJ2-5	NA	TRBD2	TRBV30	CAWSGTTSGRETQYF	TGTGCCTGGAGTGGTACCACTAGCGGGAGAGAGACCCAGTACTTC
TRBJ1-1	NA	TRBD1	TRBV6-1	CASGTALGTEAFF	TGTGCCAGCGGGACAGCTCTGGGTACTGAAGCTTTCTTT
TRBJ2-7	NA	TRBD2	TRBV30	CAWSRGGTSYEQYF	TGTGCCTGGAGCCGGGGAGGGACCTCCTACGAGCAGTACTTC
TRBJ1-2	once	NA	TRBV30	CAWSPGDGYTF	TGTGCCTGGAGCCCGGGGGATGGCTACACCTTC
TRBJ2-2	NA	NA	TRBV10-1	CASSEDYPPEPGELFF	TGCGCCAGCAGTGAAGACTACCCCCCGGAGCCGGGGGAGCTGTTTTTT
TRBJ1-3	NA	NA	TRBV10-3	CAISGREGHSGNTIYF	TGTGCCATCAGTGGCCGGGAGGGCCACTCTGGAAACACCATATATTTT
TRBJ2-2	NA	NA	TRBV5-8	CASSLRWTKPNTGELFF	TGTGCCAGCAGCTTGAGGTGGACCAAGCCGAACACCGGGGAGCTGTTTTTT
TRBJ1-2	NA	NA	TRBV6-6	CASSTGLSGYTF	TGTGCCAGCAGTACGGGGCTTTCTGGCTACACCTTC
TRBJ2-7	NA	NA	TRBV6-5	CASSYDSWSSYEQYF	TGTGCCAGCAGTTACGATTCGTGGAGCTCCTACGAGCAGTACTTC
TRBJ1-2	few	TRBD1	TRBV6-1	CASSDRVGGYTF	TGTGCCAGCAGCGACAGGGTGGGAGGCTACACCTTC
TRBJ2-2	NA	TRBD2	TRBV6-6	CASRTGSGGTGELFF	TGTGCCAGCAGAACGGGAAGCGGGGGTACCGGGGAGCTGTTTTTT
TRBJ2-7	NA	NA	TRBV19	CASSAAPGREQYF	TGTGCCAGTAGTGCCGCCCCCGGGAGAGAGCAGTACTTC
TRBJ2-1	once	TRBD1	TRBV19	CASTNPGQGFDEQFF	TGTGCCAGTACAAACCCGGGACAGGGTTTCGATGAGCAGTTCTTC